The rows below give T cell receptor beta chains drawn from one sample of a study of blood T cell repertoires in COVID-19. Measured with immunoSEQ multiplex PCR; TCRdb has only the in-frame clones, and not every one. The data contain approximately 270,000 clones, about 89% of them singletons. Sequenced input: PBMCs or T cells enriched from blood (not recorded which). Every receptor here comes from a human donor in a cohort exposed to, infected with or recovered from COVID-19 (not recorded which). The donor label of this sample is uncertain. Each CDR3 is given with its conserved first and last residue. The D gene is left open where the match is weak. Clone size is not always given. Where it is, it says once, few, many or a class for expanded clones.

D	length	V	size	J	CDR3	DNA
TRBD1	14	TRBV5-4	NA	TRBJ2-7	CASSLGQGANEQYF	TGTGCCAGCAGCTTGGGACAGGGGGCGAACGAGCAGTACTTC
NA	14	TRBV4-3	once	TRBJ2-7	CASSQDRGQAKQYF	TGCGCCAGCAGCCAAGATCGAGGGCAGGCAAAGCAGTACTTC
TRBD2	16	TRBV7-6	NA	TRBJ2-5	CASSRSGLAGKETQYF	TGTGCCAGCAGCCGAAGCGGACTAGCGGGGAAAGAGACCCAGTACTTC
NA	16	TRBV4-3	NA	TRBJ1-4	CASSPIKAVKAGKLFF	TGCGCCAGCAGCCCCATAAAGGCCGTCAAGGCAGGAAAACTGTTTTTT
TRBD2	15	TRBV5-1	NA	TRBJ2-7	CASSPGLAGPYEQYF	TGCGCCAGCAGCCCGGGACTAGCGGGGCCATACGAGCAGTACTTC
NA	13	TRBV5-1	NA	TRBJ2-7	CASSLEDSYEQYF	TGCGCCAGCAGCTTGGAGGACAGCTACGAGCAGTACTTC
NA	15	TRBV9	NA	TRBJ1-1	CASSVDLGRGTEAFF	TGTGCCAGCAGCGTAGATCTCGGCCGGGGGACTGAAGCTTTCTTT
NA	14	TRBV6-5	NA	TRBJ2-7	CASSSTEDSYEQYF	TGTGCCAGCAGTTCGACAGAGGACTCCTACGAGCAGTACTTC
NA	11	TRBV20-1	once	TRBJ1-1	CSARAVTEAFF	TGCAGTGCGCGGGCGGTCACTGAAGCTTTCTTT
NA	15	TRBV3-1/TRBV3-2	NA	TRBJ1-3	CASSQEHISGNTIYF	TGTGCCAGCAGCCAAGAACATATCTCTGGAAACACCATATATTTT
NA	13	TRBV3-1/TRBV3-2	NA	TRBJ1-4	CASSQGVSEKLFF	TGTGCCAGCAGCCAAGGAGTATCTGAAAAACTGTTTTTT
TRBD1	14	TRBV5-4	NA	TRBJ2-2	CASSPGTGGRELFF	TGTGCCAGCAGTCCCGGGACAGGGGGCCGGGAGCTGTTTTTT
NA	14	TRBV27	once	TRBJ1-2	CASSLSGGGYGYTF	TGTGCCAGCAGTTTAAGCGGAGGAGGGTATGGCTACACCTTC
TRBD1	16	TRBV6-5	NA	TRBJ1-3	CASSYGQGAQGNTIYF	TGTGCCAGCAGTTACGGGCAGGGGGCGCAAGGAAACACCATATATTTT
NA	13	TRBV5-1	NA	TRBJ1-1	CASSLIRGTEAFF	TGCGCCAGCAGCTTAATCCGGGGCACTGAAGCTTTCTTT
TRBD1	15	TRBV24-1	few	TRBJ1-5	CATSEGGTGVQPQHF	TGTGCCACCAGTGAGGGGGGGACAGGGGTCCAGCCCCAGCATTTT
NA	14	TRBV2	NA	TRBJ1-2	CASSYFGGRYGYTF	TGTGCCAGCAGTTATTTCGGTGGGCGTTATGGCTACACCTTC
NA	17	TRBV18	NA	TRBJ1-1	CASFPRDKPLANTEAFF	TGTGCCAGCTTCCCCAGGGACAAACCATTAGCGAACACTGAAGCTTTCTTT
TRBD2	15	TRBV5-4	NA	TRBJ2-1	CASSFPGLAMDEQFF	TGTGCCAGCAGCTTCCCGGGACTAGCTATGGATGAGCAGTTCTTC
TRBD2	13	TRBV18	NA	TRBJ2-5	CASSAGGQETQYF	TGTGCCAGCTCCGCGGGGGGACAAGAGACCCAGTACTTC
NA	12	TRBV2	NA	TRBJ1-2	CASSRDIYGYTF	TGTGCCAGCAGCCGGGACATTTATGGCTACACCTTC
TRBD1	13	TRBV30	NA	TRBJ2-3	CAWRDRVTDTQYF	TGTGCCTGGAGGGACAGGGTCACAGATACGCAGTATTTT
TRBD2	18	TRBV11-3	NA	TRBJ2-1	CASSGLAGALGYENEQFF	TGTGCCAGCAGTGGGTTAGCGGGGGCACTCGGCTATGAGAATGAGCAGTTCTTC
NA	14	TRBV5-4	once	TRBJ1-2	CASSLYQGNYGYTF	TGTGCCAGCAGCTTGTATCAGGGGAACTATGGCTACACCTTC
TRBD1	17	TRBV10-3	NA	TRBJ2-2	CAISGTGAQRTHGELFF	TGTGCCATCAGCGGGACAGGGGCTCAACGAACCCACGGGGAGCTGTTTTTT
TRBD1	16	TRBV10-3	NA	TRBJ1-6	CAISGTGSVDNSPLHF	TGTGCCATCAGTGGGACAGGGAGTGTGGATAATTCACCCCTCCACTTT
NA	13	TRBV7-8	once	TRBJ2-7	CASSSRGYHEQYF	TGTGCCAGCAGCTCGAGAGGGTACCACGAGCAGTACTTC
NA	14	TRBV10-1	NA	TRBJ1-1	CASSWTSSGTEAFF	TGCGCCAGCAGTTGGACTTCCTCGGGCACTGAAGCTTTCTTT
TRBD1	16	TRBV7-9	NA	TRBJ2-7	CASSTWTGEEYYEQYF	TGTGCCAGCAGCACATGGACAGGGGAAGAGTACTACGAGCAGTACTTC
TRBD2	17	TRBV5-5	NA	TRBJ2-2	CASSLAPSGGPTGELFF	TGTGCCAGCAGCTTGGCTCCTAGCGGGGGGCCCACCGGGGAGCTGTTTTTT
NA	14	TRBV6-2/TRBV6-3	once	TRBJ2-1	CASSPRALYNEQFF	TGTGCCAGCAGCCCGAGGGCCCTCTACAATGAGCAGTTCTTC
TRBD1	16	TRBV10-3	NA	TRBJ1-2	CAISESTGGPSNGYTF	TGTGCCATCAGTGAGTCGACAGGGGGTCCCTCCAATGGCTACACCTTC
NA	15	TRBV2	NA	TRBJ1-4	CASILDAGAGEKLFF	TGTGCCAGCATCCTTGACGCAGGGGCGGGTGAAAAACTGTTTTTT
NA	15	TRBV11-2	NA	TRBJ1-5	CASSLSTGSNQPQHF	TGTGCCAGCAGCTTAAGCACAGGTAGCAATCAGCCCCAGCATTTT
NA	14	TRBV5-4	NA	TRBJ1-2	CASAPAQGNYGYTF	TGTGCCAGTGCCCCCGCCCAGGGAAACTATGGCTACACCTTC
NA	14	TRBV25-1	NA	TRBJ1-6	CAGPSWQGGSPLHF	TGTGCCGGACCCTCGTGGCAGGGCGGCTCACCCCTCCACTTT
TRBD2	11	TRBV20-1	NA	TRBJ2-5	CCVAGQETQYF	TGCTGTGTAGCGGGGCAAGAGACCCAGTACTTC
TRBD1	14	TRBV2	NA	TRBJ1-4	CASKQGLANEKLFF	TGTGCCAGCAAACAGGGGCTTGCTAATGAAAAACTGTTTTTT
NA	13	TRBV30	once	TRBJ2-7	CAWSVRGSYEQYF	TGTGCCTGGAGTGTAAGGGGGTCCTACGAGCAGTACTTC